This TCR beta chain was documented in a study of post-analysis software for immune sequencing data. Study context: Patients had relapsing-remitting, secondary progressive or progressive-relapsing multiple sclerosis; some lacked subtype. Study outcomes and limitations: With TRBV5-6, TRBV5-1 and TRBV20-1 included, 4 or 5 TRBV segments were more frequent in patients than in controls.

Unique molecular identifiers had been added to the TCR beta cDNA libraries. MiXCR, applied by TCRdb to the PCR reads, yields one record per CDR3 protein. The sample consists of 400,000 to 500,000 distinct CDR3 sequences, about 39% of them appearing once. As concerns this clonotype: Its antigen remains unidentified.

Germline lookup yields CDR1 MNHEY and CDR2 SVGAGI. J lost 4 bases, V lost 0 bases, and 17 bases had no gene match. CDR3 size: 20 residues. The sequence was obtained from a girl aged 2 to 9 with multiple sclerosis. Sequenced input: blood. The chain carries TRBV6-5 and TRBJ1-2; 10 nucleotides align to TRBD1. Here the CDR3 reads CASSYSTTGQGDDRTYGYTF. In nucleotides, the CDR3 is TGTGCCAGCAGTTACTCCACAACCGGACAGGGGGATGATCGTACCTATGGCTACACCTTC.